This entry concerns a single T cell receptor beta chain. V dropped 11 bases and J dropped 3 bases, with 2 bases sitting between them. The CDR3 totals 8 residues. Data came from immunoSEQ multiplex PCR; TCRdb stores just in-frame clones and leaves some out. In the table there are about 26,000 clones, about 88% of which are singletons. The record originates from a study of T cell changes during pregnancy in multiple sclerosis. This TCR derives from a female donor with multiple sclerosis, enrolled in a pregnancy study. The sample in question was CD8+ T cells from peripheral blood mononuclear cells, obtained in the second trimester of pregnancy. This chain joins TRBV23-1 and TRBJ2-7; D not resolved. TRBV23-1 is sorted into the ORF group, with uncertain function. The CDR3 DNA sequence: TGCGCCCACTACGAGCAGTACTTC. This sequence encodes CAHYEQYF.